These T cell receptor beta chains were read from a single sample in a study of identical twins. TCRdb recomputed calls from the 5' RACE reads with MiXCR, one row per CDR3 protein. The table records 1.5 million to 2 million distinct CDR3 sequences, about 30% of them present only once. Specimen: cord blood. The source of these receptors is a newborn girl in good health. CDR3s include the opening cysteine and the closing phenylalanine or tryptophan. Each record gives: clone size, V gene, CDR3 protein. Size is omitted from some rows. Given values are once, few, many or a class for expanded clones.

. | TRBV12-3/TRBV12-4 | CASSSYRRDSYTF
few | TRBV3-1 | CASSQDLGTITDTQYF
few | TRBV28 | CASSLIRTGVNQPQHF
few | TRBV30 | CAWSPLRGTQYF
. | TRBV20-1 | CSARDFGSGRSPSYEQYF
. | TRBV7-2 | CASSLRRGAQSGELFF
. | TRBV20-1 | CSTTSGDTDTQYF
. | TRBV3-1 | CASSQHGQRGTDTQYF
many | TRBV5-5 | CASSPDRGGQPQHF
. | TRBV10-3 | CAISEPNRRAGAGELFF
few | TRBV20-1 | CSALGQGRGNEQFF
. | TRBV13 | CASSLDPAGGWAKNIQYF